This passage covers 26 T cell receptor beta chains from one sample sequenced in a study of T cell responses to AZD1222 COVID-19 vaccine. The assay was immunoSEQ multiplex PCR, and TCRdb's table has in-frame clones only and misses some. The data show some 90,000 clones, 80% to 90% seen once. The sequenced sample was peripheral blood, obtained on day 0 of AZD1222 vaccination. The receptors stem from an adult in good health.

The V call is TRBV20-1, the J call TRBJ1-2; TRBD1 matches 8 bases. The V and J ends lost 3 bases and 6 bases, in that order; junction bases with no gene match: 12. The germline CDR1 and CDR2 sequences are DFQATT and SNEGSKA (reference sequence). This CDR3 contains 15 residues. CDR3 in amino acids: CSASSSGQGAHGYTF. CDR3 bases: TGCAGTGCTAGTAGCTCGGGGCAGGGGGCGCATGGCTACACCTTC.

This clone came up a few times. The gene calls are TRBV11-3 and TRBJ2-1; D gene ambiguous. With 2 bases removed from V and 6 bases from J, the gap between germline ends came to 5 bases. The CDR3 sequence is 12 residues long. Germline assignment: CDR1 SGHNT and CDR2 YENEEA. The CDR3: CASSLPPNEQFF. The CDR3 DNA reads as TGTGCCAGCAGCTTACCCCCCAATGAGCAGTTCTTC.

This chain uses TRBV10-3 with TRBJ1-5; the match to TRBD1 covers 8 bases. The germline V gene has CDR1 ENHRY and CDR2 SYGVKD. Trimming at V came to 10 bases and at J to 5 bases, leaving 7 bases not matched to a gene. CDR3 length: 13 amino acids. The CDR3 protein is CATQSGGDQPQHF. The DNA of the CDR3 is TGTGCCACCCAGTCAGGGGGCGATCAGCCCCAGCATTTT.

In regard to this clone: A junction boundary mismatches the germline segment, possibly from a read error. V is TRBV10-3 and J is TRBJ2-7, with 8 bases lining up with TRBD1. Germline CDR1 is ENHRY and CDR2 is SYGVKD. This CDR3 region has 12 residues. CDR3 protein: CAISESQGASHF. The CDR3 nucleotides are TGTGCCATCAGTGAGTCGCAGGGGGCTTCCCACTTC.

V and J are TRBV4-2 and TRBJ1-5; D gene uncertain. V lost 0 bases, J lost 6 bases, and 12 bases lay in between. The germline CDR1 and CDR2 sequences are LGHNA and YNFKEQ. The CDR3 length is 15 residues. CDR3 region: CASSQDPSTGQPQHF. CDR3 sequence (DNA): TGTGCCAGCAGCCAAGATCCCTCAACGGGTCAGCCCCAGCATTTT.

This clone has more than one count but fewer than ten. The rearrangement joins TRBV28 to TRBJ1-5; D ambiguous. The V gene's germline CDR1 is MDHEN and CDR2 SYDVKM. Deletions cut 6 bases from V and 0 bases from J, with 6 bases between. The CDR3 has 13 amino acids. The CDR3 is CASRISSNQPQHF. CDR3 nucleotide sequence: TGTGCCAGCAGAATATCTAGCAATCAGCCCCAGCATTTT.

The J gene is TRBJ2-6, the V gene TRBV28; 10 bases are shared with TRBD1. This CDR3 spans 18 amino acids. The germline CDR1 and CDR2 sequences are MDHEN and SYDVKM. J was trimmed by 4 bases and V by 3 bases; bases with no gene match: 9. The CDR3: CASSFGTGDLSGANVLTF. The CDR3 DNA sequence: TGTGCCAGCAGTTTCGGGACAGGGGACTTGTCGGGGGCCAACGTCCTGACTTTC.

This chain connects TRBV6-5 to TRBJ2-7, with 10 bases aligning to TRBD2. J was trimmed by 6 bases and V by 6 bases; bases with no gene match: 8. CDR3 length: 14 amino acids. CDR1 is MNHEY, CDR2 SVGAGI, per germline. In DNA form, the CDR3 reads TGTGCCAGCAGGGCGGGACTAGCGTCCGGCGAGCAGTACTTC. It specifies CASRAGLASGEQYF.

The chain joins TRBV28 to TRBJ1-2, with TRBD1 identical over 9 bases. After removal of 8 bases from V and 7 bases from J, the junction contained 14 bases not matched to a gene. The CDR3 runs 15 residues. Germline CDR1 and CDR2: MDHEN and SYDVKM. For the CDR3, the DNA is TGTGCCAGCCTAACCCCTCTACAGGGGGCGAGTGGCTACACCTTC. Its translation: CASLTPLQGASGYTF.

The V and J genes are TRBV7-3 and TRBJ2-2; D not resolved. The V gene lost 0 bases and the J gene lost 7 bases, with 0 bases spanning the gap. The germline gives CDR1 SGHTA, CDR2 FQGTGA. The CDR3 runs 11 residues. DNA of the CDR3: TGTGCCAGCAGCTTAACCGGGGAGCTGTTTTTT. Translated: CASSLTGELFF.

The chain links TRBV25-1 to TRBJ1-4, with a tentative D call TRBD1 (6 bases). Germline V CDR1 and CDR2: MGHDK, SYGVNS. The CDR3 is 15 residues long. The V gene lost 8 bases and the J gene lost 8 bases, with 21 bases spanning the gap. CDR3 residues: CASAPTGPSGEKLFF. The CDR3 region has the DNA TGTGCCAGCGCCCCCACAGGGCCCTCTGGCGAAAAACTGTTTTTT.

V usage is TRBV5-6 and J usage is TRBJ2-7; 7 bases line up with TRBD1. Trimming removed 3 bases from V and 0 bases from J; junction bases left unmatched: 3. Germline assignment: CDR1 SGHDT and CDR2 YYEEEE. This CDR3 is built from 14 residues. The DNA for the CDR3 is TGTGCCAGCAGCTCCGGGACAGTCTCCTACGAGCAGTACTTC. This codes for CASSSGTVSYEQYF.

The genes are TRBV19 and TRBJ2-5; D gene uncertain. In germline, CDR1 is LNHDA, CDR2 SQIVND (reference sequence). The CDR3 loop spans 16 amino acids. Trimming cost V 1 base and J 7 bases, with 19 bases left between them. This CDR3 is CASSIAALGSGRTQYF. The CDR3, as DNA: TGTGCCAGTAGTATAGCCGCTCTAGGGTCAGGAAGGACCCAGTACTTC.

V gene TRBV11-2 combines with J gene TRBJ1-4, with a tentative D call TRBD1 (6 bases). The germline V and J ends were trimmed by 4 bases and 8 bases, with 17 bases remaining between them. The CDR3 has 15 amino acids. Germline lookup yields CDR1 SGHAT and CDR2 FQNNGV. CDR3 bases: TGTGCCAGCAGCTCTGTTACAGGGCCTCCGGAAAAACTGTTTTTT. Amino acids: CASSSVTGPPEKLFF. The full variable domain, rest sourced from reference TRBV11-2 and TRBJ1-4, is EAGVAQSPRYKIIEKRQSVAFWCNPISGHATLYWYQQILGQGPKLLIQFQNNGVVDDSQLPKDRFSAERLKGVDSTLKIQPAKLEDSAVYLCASSSVTGPPEKLFFGSGTQLSVL.

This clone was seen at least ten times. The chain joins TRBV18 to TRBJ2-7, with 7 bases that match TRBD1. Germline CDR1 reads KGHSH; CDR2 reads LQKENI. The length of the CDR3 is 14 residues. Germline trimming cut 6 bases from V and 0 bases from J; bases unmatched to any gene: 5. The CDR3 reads CASSLDRASYEQYF. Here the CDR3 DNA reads TGTGCCAGCTCCCTTGACAGGGCCTCCTACGAGCAGTACTTC.

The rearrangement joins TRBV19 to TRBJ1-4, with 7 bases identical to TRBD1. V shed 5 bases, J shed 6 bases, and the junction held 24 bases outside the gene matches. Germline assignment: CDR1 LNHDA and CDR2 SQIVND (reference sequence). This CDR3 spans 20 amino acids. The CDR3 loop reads CASSLQRRGRISDLYEKLFF. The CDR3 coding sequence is TGTGCCAGTAGTCTCCAGAGAAGGGGGCGAATCAGTGACCTCTATGAAAAACTGTTTTTT.

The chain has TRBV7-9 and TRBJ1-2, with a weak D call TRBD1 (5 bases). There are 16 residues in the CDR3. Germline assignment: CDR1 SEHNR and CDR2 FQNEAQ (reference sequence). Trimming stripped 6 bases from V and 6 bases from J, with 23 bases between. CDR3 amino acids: CASSSPGSGTKDGYTF. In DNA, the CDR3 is TGTGCCAGCAGTTCGCCCGGATCCGGGACCAAGGATGGCTACACCTTC.

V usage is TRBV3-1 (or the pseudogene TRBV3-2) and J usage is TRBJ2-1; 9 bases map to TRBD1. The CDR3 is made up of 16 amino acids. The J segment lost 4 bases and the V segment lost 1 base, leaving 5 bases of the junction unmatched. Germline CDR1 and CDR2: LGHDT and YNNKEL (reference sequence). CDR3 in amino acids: CASSQGWDRVYNEQFF. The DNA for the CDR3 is TGTGCCAGCAGCCAAGGCTGGGACAGGGTTTACAATGAGCAGTTCTTC.

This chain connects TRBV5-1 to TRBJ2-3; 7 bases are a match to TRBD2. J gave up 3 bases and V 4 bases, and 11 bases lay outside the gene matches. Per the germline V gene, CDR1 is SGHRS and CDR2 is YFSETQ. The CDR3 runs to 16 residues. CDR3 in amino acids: CASSLSAGVETDTQYF. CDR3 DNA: TGCGCCAGCAGCCTCTCGGCGGGAGTGGAGACAGATACGCAGTATTTT.

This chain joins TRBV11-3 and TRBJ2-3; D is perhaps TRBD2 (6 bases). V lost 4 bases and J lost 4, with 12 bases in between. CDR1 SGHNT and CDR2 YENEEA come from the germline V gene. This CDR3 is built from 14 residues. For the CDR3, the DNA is TGTGCCAGCAGCTCCGGCGGGACCTCAGATACGCAGTATTTT. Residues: CASSSGGTSDTQYF.

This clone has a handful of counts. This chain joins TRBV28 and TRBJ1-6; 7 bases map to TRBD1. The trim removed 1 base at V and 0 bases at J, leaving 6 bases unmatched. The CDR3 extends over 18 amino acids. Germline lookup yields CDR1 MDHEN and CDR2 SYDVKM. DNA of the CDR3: TGTGCCAGCAGTTTATTGACAGGGCGAGGCTCCTATAATTCACCCCTCCACTTT. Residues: CASSLLTGRGSYNSPLHF.

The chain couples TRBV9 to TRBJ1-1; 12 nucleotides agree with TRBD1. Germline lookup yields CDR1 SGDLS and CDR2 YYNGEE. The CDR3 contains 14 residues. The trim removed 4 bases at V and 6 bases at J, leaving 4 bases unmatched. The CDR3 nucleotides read TGTGCCAGCAGCATCGGGACAGGGGGCTCTGAAGCTTTCTTT. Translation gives CASSIGTGGSEAFF.

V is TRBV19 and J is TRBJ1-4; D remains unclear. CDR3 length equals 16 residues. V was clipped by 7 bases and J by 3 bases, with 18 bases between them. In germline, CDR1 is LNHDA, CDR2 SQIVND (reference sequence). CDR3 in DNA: TGTGCCAGTATCTCCGGAACTGGGGTATCTAATGAAAAACTGTTTTTT. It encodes CASISGTGVSNEKLFF.

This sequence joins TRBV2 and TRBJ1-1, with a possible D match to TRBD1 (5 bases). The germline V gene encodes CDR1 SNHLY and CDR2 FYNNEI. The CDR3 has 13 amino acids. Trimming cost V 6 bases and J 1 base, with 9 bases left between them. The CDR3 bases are TGTGCCAGCAGACCTACAGGGAACACTGAAGCTTTCTTT. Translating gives CASRPTGNTEAFF.

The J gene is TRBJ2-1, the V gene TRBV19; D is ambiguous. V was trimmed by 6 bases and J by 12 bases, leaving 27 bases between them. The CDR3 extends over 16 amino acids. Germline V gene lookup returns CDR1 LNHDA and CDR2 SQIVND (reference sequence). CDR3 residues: CASSPISMLGSKGQFF. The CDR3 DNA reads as TGTGCCAGTAGCCCAATCAGCATGCTCGGAAGCAAGGGGCAGTTCTTC.

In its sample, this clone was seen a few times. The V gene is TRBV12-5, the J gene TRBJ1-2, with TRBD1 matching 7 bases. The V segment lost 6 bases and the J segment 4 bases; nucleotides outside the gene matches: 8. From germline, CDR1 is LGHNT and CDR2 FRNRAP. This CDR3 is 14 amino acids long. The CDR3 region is CASGNGTAFYGYTF. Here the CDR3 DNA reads TGTGCTAGTGGGAACGGGACAGCCTTCTATGGCTACACCTTC.